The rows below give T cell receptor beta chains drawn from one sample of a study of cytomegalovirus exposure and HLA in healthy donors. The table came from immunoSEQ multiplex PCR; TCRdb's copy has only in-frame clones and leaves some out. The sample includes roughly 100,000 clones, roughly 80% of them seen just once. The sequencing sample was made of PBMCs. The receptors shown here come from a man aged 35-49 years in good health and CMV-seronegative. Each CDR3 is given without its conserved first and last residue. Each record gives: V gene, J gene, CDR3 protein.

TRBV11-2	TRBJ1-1	ASSLRGDGAEAF
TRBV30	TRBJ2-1	AWSPAASGGIDEQF
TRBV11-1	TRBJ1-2	ASSHRDRGFDGYT
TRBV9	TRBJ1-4	ASSAPTGGDEKLF
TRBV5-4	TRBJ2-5	ASSLRLAGETQY
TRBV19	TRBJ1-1	TSSGTGSTEAF
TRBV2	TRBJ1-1	ASSFRGPAF
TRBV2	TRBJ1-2	ASSGQGGGYT
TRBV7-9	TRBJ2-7	SSSSMGDRVPYEQY
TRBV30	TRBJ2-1	AWSRVAGGVNEQF
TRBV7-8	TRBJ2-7	ASSLTVTRVEQY
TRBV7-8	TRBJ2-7	ASSFGLLDRGDEQY
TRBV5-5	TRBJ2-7	ASLRGTEQY
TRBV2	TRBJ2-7	ASRVAGLTYEQY
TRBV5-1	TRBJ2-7	ASSPTVEYEQY
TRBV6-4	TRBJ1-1	ASSDSSMTEAF
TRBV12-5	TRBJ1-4	ASGTTGDVTNEKLF
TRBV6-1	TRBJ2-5	ASSDGRGETQY
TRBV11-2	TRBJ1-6	APGNSTNSPLH
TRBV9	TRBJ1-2	ASSAPGGFYGYT
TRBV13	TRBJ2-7	ASSAEVIGGEQY
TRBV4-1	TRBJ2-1	ASSQDQGLGNEQF
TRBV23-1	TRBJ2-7	ASSRHPPQSNAGVSYEQY
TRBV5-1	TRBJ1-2	ASSSGTEYYGYT
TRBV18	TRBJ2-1	ASSPPSTSGYNEQF
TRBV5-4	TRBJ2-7	ASSIGASYEQY
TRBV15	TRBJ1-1	ATSRDEGSPEAF
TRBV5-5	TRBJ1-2	ASSLQVYGYT
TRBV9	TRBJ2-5	ASTRFILAGYQETQY
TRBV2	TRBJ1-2	ASRDDGGYGYT
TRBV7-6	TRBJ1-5	ASSVHSNQPQH